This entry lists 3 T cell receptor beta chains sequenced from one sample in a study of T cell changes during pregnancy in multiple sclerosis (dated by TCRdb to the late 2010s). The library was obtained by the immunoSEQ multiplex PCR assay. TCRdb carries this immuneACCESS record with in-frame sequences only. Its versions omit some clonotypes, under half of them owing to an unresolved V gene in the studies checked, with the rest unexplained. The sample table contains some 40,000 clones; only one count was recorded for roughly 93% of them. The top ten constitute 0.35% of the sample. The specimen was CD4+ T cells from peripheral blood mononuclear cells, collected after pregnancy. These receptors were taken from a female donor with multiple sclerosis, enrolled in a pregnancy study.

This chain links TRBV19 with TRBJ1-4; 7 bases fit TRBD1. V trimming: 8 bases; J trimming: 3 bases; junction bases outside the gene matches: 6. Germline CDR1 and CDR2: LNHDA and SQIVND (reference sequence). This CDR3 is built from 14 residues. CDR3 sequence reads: CASLNRGANEKLFF. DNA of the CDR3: TGTGCCAGTTTAAACAGGGGAGCTAATGAAAAACTGTTTTTT.

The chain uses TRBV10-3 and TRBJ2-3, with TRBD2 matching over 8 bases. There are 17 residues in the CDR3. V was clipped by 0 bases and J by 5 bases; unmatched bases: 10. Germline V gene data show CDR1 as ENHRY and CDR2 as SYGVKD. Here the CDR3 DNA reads TGTGCCATCAGTGAGTCGAAGGCGGGGGGCCTTAAAGATACGCAGTATTTT. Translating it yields CAISESKAGGLKDTQYF.

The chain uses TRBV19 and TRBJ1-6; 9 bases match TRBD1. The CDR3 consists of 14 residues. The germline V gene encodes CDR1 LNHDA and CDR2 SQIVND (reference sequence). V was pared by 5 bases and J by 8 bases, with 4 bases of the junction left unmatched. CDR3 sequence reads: CASSQDRGYSPLHF. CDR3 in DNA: TGTGCCAGTAGTCAGGACAGGGGATATTCACCCCTCCACTTT.